A selection of T cell receptor beta chains follows, all from one sample in a study of graft-versus-host responses after intestinal transplantation. The repertoire was sequenced with immunoSEQ multiplex PCR; TCRdb's copy has only in-frame clones and lacks some. Among under 20,000 clones listed, around 86% were seen once. This sample comprised bone marrow, obtained approximately 120 days after transplant. These receptors all come from a human patient who received an intestinal transplant, so some T cells may come from the graft donor. Each CDR3 is given with its conserved first and last residue. A D gene is named only where the DNA matches it firmly. Clone sizes are given selectively: once, few, many, or a class where the clone is expanded.

>.|TRBJ1-1|11|.|TRBV30
TGTGCCTGGAGCGTGTCTACTGAAGCTTTCTTT
CAWSVSTEAFF
>.|TRBJ2-1|15|TRBD2|TRBV18
TGTGCCAGCTCACCCACGGGACTAATCTACAATGAGCAGTTCTTC
CASSPTGLIYNEQFF
>.|TRBJ1-1|13|.|TRBV30
TGTGCCTGGAGGGGCAGCATGAACACTGAAGCTTTCTTT
CAWRGSMNTEAFF
>.|TRBJ2-3|16|TRBD2|TRBV28
TGTGCCAGCAGTTTGTGGGGACTAGCGGGGGGGGATACGCAGTATTTT
CASSLWGLAGGDTQYF
>once|TRBJ2-1|15|TRBD2|TRBV29-1
TGCAGCGTTCCAGCGGGAGGGCCCTCAGTGGTTGAGCAGTTCTTC
CSVPAGGPSVVEQFF
>few|TRBJ1-1|13|.|TRBV18
TGTGCCAGCTCACCAGCAGAAAACACTGAAGCTTTCTTT
CASSPAENTEAFF
>.|TRBJ1-5|14|.|TRBV7-3
TGTGCCAGCAGCCCTGCCCAGGACAATCAGCCCCAGCATTTT
CASSPAQDNQPQHF
>.|TRBJ2-7|11|.|TRBV20-1
TGCAGTGCTAGAGATGACTACGAGCAGTACTTC
CSARDDYEQYF
>.|TRBJ2-3|15|TRBD1|TRBV7-9
TGTGCCAGCAGCTTAGCCCGGGGACAGGGGGATACGCAGTATTTT
CASSLARGQGDTQYF
>.|TRBJ2-1|13|.|TRBV9
TGTGCCAGCAGCGTAGACGGCGGGAATGAGCAGTTCTTC
CASSVDGGNEQFF
>.|TRBJ1-1|11|.|TRBV7-2
TGTGCCAGCAGCTCTCCCAGTAGGTTAATCTTT
CASSSPSRLIF
>few|TRBJ2-5|16|.|TRBV5-6
TGTGCCAGCAGCCTGGGGTTTGCAGAATTTTTGGAGACCCAGTACTTC
CASSLGFAEFLETQYF
>once|TRBJ1-1|13|.|TRBV30
TGTGCCTGGAGTGTAGGGGCGAACACTGAAGCTTTCTTT
CAWSVGANTEAFF
>.|TRBJ2-3|14|.|TRBV6-1
TGTGCCAGCAGTGAAGCTGAGGTTTCGGATACGCAGTATTTT
CASSEAEVSDTQYF
>.|TRBJ2-5|15|TRBD1|TRBV6-1
TGTGCCAGCAGATTCGGGACAGGGGGAATGGAGACCCAGTACTTC
CASRFGTGGMETQYF
>.|TRBJ2-5|13|.|TRBV7-9
TGTGCCAGCAGCCTCATGACGGGAGAGACCCAGTACTTC
CASSLMTGETQYF
>.|TRBJ1-2|16|.|TRBV27
TGTGCCAGCAGTTTATCGTATGCAGGGTCGATTGGTGGCTACACCTTC
CASSLSYAGSIGGYTF
>.|TRBJ2-7|17|TRBD2|TRBV19
TGTGCCAGTAGTTCGGGGACTAGCGGGAGCCGGGGGCACGAGCAGTACTTC
CASSSGTSGSRGHEQYF
>.|TRBJ1-1|20|TRBD1|TRBV14
TGTGCCAGCAGCCAAGATTATTGGTCAAAACAGGGGGCTGTTAGCACTGAAGCTTTCTTT
CASSQDYWSKQGAVSTEAFF
>.|TRBJ2-3|13|.|TRBV9
TGTGCCAGCACAAGGGTCTCCACAGATACGCAGTATTTT
CASTRVSTDTQYF
>.|TRBJ2-2|16|TRBD1|TRBV15
TGTGCCACCAGCAGATTTGGGACAGGGAACACCGGGGAGCTGTTTTTT
CATSRFGTGNTGELFF
>.|TRBJ2-7|14|.|TRBV28
TGTGCCAGCAAGATCGGACGAGTTGGGCTCGAGCAGTACTTC
CASKIGRVGLEQYF